The 21 T cell receptor beta chains reported below all come from one sample, sequenced in a study of blood T cell repertoires in COVID-19. Only in-frame clones appear in the TCRdb table, and some are missing; sequencing was by immunoSEQ multiplex PCR. The data show roughly 240,000 clones, over 80% seen once. Sequences were obtained from PBMCs or T cells enriched from blood (not recorded which). The receptors originated from a woman aged 25 to 45 with acute COVID-19.

The chain recombines TRBV4-1 with TRBJ1-5, with 10 positions matching TRBD1. This CDR3 is 15 amino acids long. Per germline, CDR1 MGHRA and CDR2 YSYEKL. V shed 3 bases, J shed 6 bases, and the junction held 5 bases outside the gene matches. CDR3 DNA sequence: TGCGCCAGCAGCCACCTCGGACAGGGGGTTCAGCCCCAGCATTTT. Translated, it gives CASSHLGQGVQPQHF.

This clone was detected once. This chain connects TRBV5-1 to TRBJ2-2; 9 positions match TRBD2. J gave up 11 bases and V 4 bases, and 6 bases lay outside the gene matches. The CDR3 runs to 13 residues. CDR1 and CDR2 (germline): SGHRS, YFSETQ. This chain's CDR3 is CASSGGLAGELFF. Written as DNA, the CDR3 is TGCGCCAGCAGCGGGGGACTAGCTGGTGAGCTGTTTTTT.

This clone was counted a few times. This chain links TRBV12-5 with TRBJ1-6; TRBD1 agrees at 8 bases. Trimming at V came to 6 bases and at J to 9 bases, leaving 7 bases not matched to a gene. CDR1 LGHNT and CDR2 FRNRAP come from the germline V gene. The CDR3 is 14 residues long. CDR3 amino acids: CASGAGGLGSPLHF. The CDR3 bases are TGTGCTAGTGGCGCAGGGGGCCTGGGTTCACCCCTCCACTTT.

The V and J genes are TRBV5-6 and TRBJ1-2; 10 nucleotides agree with TRBD1. Germline V CDR1 and CDR2: SGHDT, YYEEEE. The J segment lost 8 bases and the V segment lost 4 bases, leaving 5 bases of the junction unmatched. The CDR3 has 13 amino acids. CDR3 in amino acids: CASSVGQGHGYTF. Written as DNA, the CDR3 is TGTGCCAGCAGCGTGGGACAGGGGCACGGCTACACCTTC. The complete variable domain, with remaining parts taken from reference TRBV5-6 and TRBJ1-2, reads DAGVTQSPTHLIKTRGQQVTLRCSPKSGHDTVSWYQQALGQGPQFIFQYYEEEERQRGNFPDRFSGHQFPNYSSELNVNALLLGDSALYLCASSVGQGHGYTFGSGTRLTVV.

V and J are TRBV3-1 (or the pseudogene TRBV3-2) and TRBJ2-3; 8 positions agree with TRBD2. CDR1 and CDR2 from the germline V gene are LGHDT and YNNKEL (reference sequence). V was clipped by 4 bases and J by 4 bases; unmatched bases: 7. CDR3 size: 15 residues. The CDR3 DNA follows: TGTGCCAGCAGCCCTAGCGGGCCGCTCGCAGATACGCAGTATTTT. Translated, it gives CASSPSGPLADTQYF.

V gene TRBV19 combines with J gene TRBJ1-5, with 7 bases fitting TRBD1. With 3 bases clipped from V and 15 bases from J, the junction kept 8 bases outside the gene matches. The CDR3 runs to 12 residues. CDR1 and CDR2 from the germline V gene are LNHDA and SQIVND (reference sequence). CDR3 sequence reads: CASSMGDSRRHF. The DNA for the CDR3 is TGTGCCAGTAGTATGGGGGACAGCCGTCGGCATTTT.

J is TRBJ1-5 and V is TRBV7-9; D not resolved. CDR3 length: 14 amino acids. Looked up from germline, CDR1 is SEHNR and CDR2 is FQNEAQ (reference sequence). Trimming stripped 3 bases from V and 3 bases from J, with 9 bases between. CDR3 in DNA: TGTGCCAGCAGCTTGGCAGACAACAATCAGCCCCAGCATTTT. Amino acid sequence: CASSLADNNQPQHF. Looking up the rest from reference TRBV7-9 and TRBJ1-5 gives the full variable domain: DTGVSQNPRHKITKRGQNVTFRCDPISEHNRLYWYRQTLGQGPEFLTYFQNEAQLEKSRLLSDRFSAERPKGSFSTLEIQRTEQGDSAMYLCASSLADNNQPQHFGDGTRLSIL.

This clone occurred a few times. The J gene is TRBJ1-2, the V gene TRBV5-6; 8 nucleotides agree with TRBD1. This CDR3 has 13 residues. After removal of 4 bases from V and 3 bases from J, the junction contained 2 bases not matched to a gene. CDR1 and CDR2 from the germline V gene are SGHDT and YYEEEE. The CDR3 DNA follows: TGTGCCAGCAGCCAGGACAGGGACTATGGCTACACCTTC. Residues: CASSQDRDYGYTF.

This clone has only one observation. This chain connects TRBV19 to TRBJ2-3; 8 bases align to TRBD2. The junction had 5 bases not matched to a gene; V was cut back by 6 bases and J by 3 bases. This CDR3 comprises 14 residues. Germline assignment: CDR1 LNHDA and CDR2 SQIVND (reference sequence). The CDR3 loop reads CASSAGLETDTQYF. CDR3 DNA: TGTGCCAGTAGCGCGGGACTAGAGACAGATACGCAGTATTTT.

The chain uses TRBV6-4 and TRBJ2-4; 8 nucleotides match TRBD1. This CDR3 spans 13 amino acids. CDR1 and CDR2 from the germline V gene are MRHNA and SNTAGT. The V gene end was trimmed by 4 bases and the J gene end by 8 bases; junction bases not matched to a gene: 4. The CDR3 loop reads CASSVDRGDIQYF. CDR3 nucleotide sequence: TGTGCCAGCAGTGTCGACAGGGGCGACATTCAGTACTTC.

This clone was seen once. The V gene is TRBV6-2 or TRBV6-3, the J gene TRBJ2-7, with 15 bases identical to TRBD2. Germline CDR1 MNHEY, CDR2 SVGEGT. V shed 4 bases and J 2 bases; nucleotides not matched to a gene: 6. The CDR3 covers 17 residues. Written as DNA, the CDR3 is TGTGCCAGCAGTTCCGGGACTAGCGGGGGGCCACCCTACGAGCAGTACTTC. The encoded protein is CASSSGTSGGPPYEQYF.

The chain couples TRBV6-4 to TRBJ1-4, with no clear D. The germline gives CDR1 MRHNA, CDR2 SNTAGT. The CDR3 runs 18 residues. Trimming shortened V by 2 bases and J by 0 bases, and 16 bases separated the two germline ends. CDR3 in amino acids: CASSDRRSRQATNEKLFF. DNA for the CDR3: TGTGCCAGCAGTGACCGACGTTCCAGACAAGCAACTAATGAAAAACTGTTTTTT.

The chain couples TRBV9 to TRBJ1-2, with 7 bases that match TRBD1. Germline V CDR1 and CDR2: SGDLS, YYNGEE. V was clipped by 4 bases and J by 2 bases; unmatched bases: 5. This CDR3 has 14 amino acids. CDR3 in DNA: TGTGCCAGCAGCCCGGGACAGCGGAACTATGGCTACACCTTC. Its protein product is CASSPGQRNYGYTF.

The V gene is TRBV2, the J gene TRBJ1-5; D is perhaps TRBD1 (6 bases). The CDR3 consists of 14 residues. Germline V lookup: CDR1 SNHLY, CDR2 FYNNEI. Trimming removed 3 bases at V and 3 bases at J, with 9 bases between. In DNA, the CDR3 is TGTGCCAGCAGTGATCAGGGGCTCAATCAGCCCCAGCATTTT. Protein: CASSDQGLNQPQHF.

CDR3 in amino acids: CASSFLVGQGALTEAFF. For the CDR3, the DNA is TGTGCCAGCAGCTTTTTAGTTGGACAGGGGGCTCTAACTGAAGCTTTCTTT. This chain uses TRBV7-8 with TRBJ1-1, with 11 bases aligning to TRBD1. CDR3 length equals 17 residues. Germline-derived CDR1 and CDR2 are SGHVS and FQNEAQ. Losses at the gene ends were 3 bases for V and 5 bases for J; bases not matched to a gene: 11.

The chain is built from TRBV29-1 and TRBJ1-2, with D possibly matching TRBD1 (5 bases). This CDR3 comprises 13 residues. CDR1 is SQVTM and CDR2 is ANQGSEA in the germline V gene. The V end lost 5 bases, the J end lost 3 bases, and 13 bases lay between the germline ends. The CDR3 sequence is CSVSLGGDYGYTF. CDR3 coding DNA: TGCAGCGTTTCCTTGGGGGGGGACTATGGCTACACCTTC.

The chain has TRBV11-2 and TRBJ1-2; possibly TRBD1 for D (6 bases). The CDR3 sequence is 15 residues long. The V end lost 4 bases, the J end lost 3 bases, and 15 bases lay between the germline ends. Germline CDR1 is SGHAT and CDR2 is FQNNGV. The chain's CDR3 is CASSYYRVGDYGYTF. The DNA for the CDR3 is TGTGCCAGCAGCTATTACAGGGTTGGCGACTATGGCTACACCTTC. Using reference TRBV11-2 and TRBJ1-2 for the parts outside the CDR3, the full variable domain is EAGVAQSPRYKIIEKRQSVAFWCNPISGHATLYWYQQILGQGPKLLIQFQNNGVVDDSQLPKDRFSAERLKGVDSTLKIQPAKLEDSAVYLCASSYYRVGDYGYTFGSGTRLTVV.

This chain uses TRBV4-1 with TRBJ1-5, with D unresolved. This CDR3 region has 14 residues. V was trimmed by 4 bases and J by 0 bases, leaving 7 bases between them. Looked up from germline, CDR1 is MGHRA and CDR2 is YSYEKL. CDR3 in amino acids: CASSPQVSNQPQHF. The CDR3, as DNA: TGCGCCAGCAGCCCTCAGGTTAGCAATCAGCCCCAGCATTTT.

V usage is TRBV28 and J usage is TRBJ1-3, with TRBD1 matching over 9 bases. Germline trimming cut 8 bases from V and 2 bases from J; bases unmatched to any gene: 4. Germline V gene lookup returns CDR1 MDHEN and CDR2 SYDVKM. This CDR3 has 14 residues. Written as DNA, the CDR3 is TGTGCCAGCTTGACAGGGGGTGCTGGAAACACCATATATTTT. Translated: CASLTGGAGNTIYF.

This clone was seen at least ten times. The V call is TRBV21-1, the J call TRBJ2-7; TRBD2, the table's D call, was not compared with the DNA. TRBV21-1 is a recognized pseudogene. The CDR3 runs to 16 residues. The CDR3 coding sequence is TGTGCCAGCACCGGGCGGGGGACTAGCGGGTTCTACGAGCAGTACTTC. It translates to CASTGRGTSGFYEQYF.

This sequence joins TRBV10-3 and TRBJ2-1; no clear D. The CDR3 has 14 amino acids. Germline-derived CDR1 and CDR2 are ENHRY and SYGVKD. V shed 6 bases and J shed 2 bases, with 11 bases lying between them. This chain's CDR3 is CAISDLQAYNEQFF. CDR3 coding DNA: TGTGCCATCAGCGACTTGCAAGCCTACAATGAGCAGTTCTTC.